These 6 T cell receptor beta chains came from one sample sequenced in a study of vaccination and CD4 T cells after COVID-19. Cultured CD4+ T-cell DNA underwent Oncomine TCR Beta short-read sequencing. From the PCR reads, TCRdb called clonotypes with MiXCR, one entry per CDR3 protein. The sample contains 4,500 or so distinct CDR3 sequences, under 50% of which appear only once. Sample treatment: roughly 11-day PBMC culture with coronavirus spike peptide pools or control peptides (ViraFEST assay). Their target antigens are unknown. Sequenced: CD4+ T cells from blood, cultured in vitro. These receptors all stem from a human donor who had recovered from COVID-19.

Sample share makes this clonotype medium-sized. The J gene is TRBJ2-1, the V gene TRBV20-1; TRBD2 agrees at 13 bases. V lost 0 bases and J lost 4; bases outside the gene matches: 6. Germline-derived CDR1 and CDR2 are DFQATT and SNEGSKA (reference sequence). There are 17 residues in the CDR3. CDR3 in amino acids: CSARDWTSGGSYNEQFF. The CDR3 DNA sequence: TGCAGTGCTAGAGATTGGACTAGCGGGGGATCTTACAATGAGCAGTTCTTC.

This chain joins TRBV7-2 and TRBJ2-5; tentatively, D is TRBD1 (5 bases). Trimming cost V 5 bases and J 4 bases, with 11 bases left between them. The V gene's germline CDR1 is SGHTA and CDR2 FQGNSA. The CDR3 consists of 13 residues. CDR3 coding DNA: TGTGCCAGCAGCCCTCTTAGGGGAGAGACCCAGTACTTC. Translating gives CASSPLRGETQYF.

By share, this clonotype ranks as medium-sized. V is TRBV20-1 and J is TRBJ1-2; 9 nucleotides line up with TRBD1. CDR1 and CDR2 (germline): DFQATT, SNEGSKA (reference sequence). The CDR3 extends over 14 amino acids. Losses at the gene ends were 4 bases for V and 2 bases for J; bases not matched to a gene: 5. The chain's CDR3 is CSATLGTGNYGYTF. The CDR3 nucleotides are TGCAGTGCTACCCTCGGGACAGGGAACTATGGCTACACCTTC.

J is TRBJ2-5 and V is TRBV20-1, with D possibly TRBD1 on 6 matching bases. This CDR3 has 16 amino acids. The germline CDR1 and CDR2 sequences are DFQATT and SNEGSKA (reference sequence). V was shortened by 0 bases and J by 2 bases, with 16 bases between the two germline ends. CDR3 sequence (DNA): TGCAGTGCTAGAGAGCTCTTCCAGGACAGTCAAGAGACCCAGTACTTC. As protein: CSARELFQDSQETQYF.

Written as DNA, the CDR3 is TGCAGTGCTAGAGGAGGGATTGGGTATGGCTACACCTTC. It translates to CSARGGIGYGYTF. This chain uses TRBV20-1 with TRBJ1-2, with unresolved D. Trimming cost V 1 base and J 5 bases, with 11 bases left between them. CDR3 length equals 13 residues. Germline CDR1 DFQATT, CDR2 SNEGSKA (reference sequence).

This chain links TRBV19 with TRBJ2-1; possibly TRBD2 for D (5 bases). This CDR3 is 16 amino acids long. Germline CDR1 LNHDA, CDR2 SQIVND (reference sequence). Trimming removed 5 bases at V and 3 bases at J, with 17 bases between. CDR3 in DNA: TGTGCCAGTAGTTCCTGGACTGGTAGGGACTACAATGAGCAGTTCTTC. It yields the protein CASSSWTGRDYNEQFF.